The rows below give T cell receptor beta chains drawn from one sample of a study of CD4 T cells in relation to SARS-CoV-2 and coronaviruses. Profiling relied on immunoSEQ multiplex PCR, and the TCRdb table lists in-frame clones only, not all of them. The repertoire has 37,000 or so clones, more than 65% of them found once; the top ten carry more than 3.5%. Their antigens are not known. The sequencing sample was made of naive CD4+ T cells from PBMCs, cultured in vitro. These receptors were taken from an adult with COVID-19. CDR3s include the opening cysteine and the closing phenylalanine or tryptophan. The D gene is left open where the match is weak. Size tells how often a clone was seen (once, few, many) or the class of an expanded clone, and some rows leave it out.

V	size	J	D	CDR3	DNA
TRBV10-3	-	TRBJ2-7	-	CAISDSRGNEQYF	TGTGCCATCAGTGACTCCAGGGGCAACGAGCAGTACTTC
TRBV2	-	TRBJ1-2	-	CASSLTEGYGYTF	TGTGCCAGCAGTTTGACAGAAGGCTATGGCTACACCTTC
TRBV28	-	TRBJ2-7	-	CASSTGRVSSYEQYF	TGTGCCAGCAGTACAGGGAGGGTCAGTTCCTACGAGCAGTACTTC
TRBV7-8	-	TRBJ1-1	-	CASSLEDAWDTEAFF	TGTGCCAGCAGCTTAGAAGATGCTTGGGACACTGAAGCTTTCTTT
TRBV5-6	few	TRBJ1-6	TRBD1	CASSFSGQGNSPLHF	TGTGCCAGCAGCTTTAGTGGACAGGGCAATTCACCCCTCCACTTT
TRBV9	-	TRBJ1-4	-	CASSAEGSYITNEKLFF	TGTGCCAGCAGCGCGGAGGGGAGTTACATCACTAATGAAAAACTGTTTTTT
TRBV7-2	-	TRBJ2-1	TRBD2	CASSLSLAGDEQFF	TGTGCCAGCAGCTTAAGTCTAGCGGGAGACGAGCAGTTCTTC
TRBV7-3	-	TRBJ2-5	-	CASSLEAWETQYF	TGTGCCAGCAGCTTGGAAGCCTGGGAGACCCAGTACTTC
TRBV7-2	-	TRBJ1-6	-	CASSLVNTRGGRNSPLHF	TGTGCCAGCAGCTTAGTAAACACAAGGGGCGGGAGAAATTCACCCCTCCACTTT
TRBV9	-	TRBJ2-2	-	CASSVDRREGELFF	TGTGCCAGCAGCGTAGATCGGCGAGAAGGGGAGCTGTTTTTT
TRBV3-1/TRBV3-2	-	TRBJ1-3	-	CASSLLESSGNTIYF	TGTGCCAGCAGCCTCCTAGAGAGCTCTGGAAACACCATATATTTT
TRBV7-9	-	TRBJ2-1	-	CASTPRVKGLDEQFF	TGTGCCAGCACACCACGGGTGAAGGGCCTGGATGAGCAGTTCTTC
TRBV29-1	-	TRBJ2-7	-	CSVEADRSSYEQYF	TGCAGCGTTGAAGCCGACAGGAGCTCCTACGAGCAGTACTTC
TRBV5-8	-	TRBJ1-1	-	CASSLSTAAFF	TGTGCCAGCAGCTTGTCTACAGCTGCTTTCTTT
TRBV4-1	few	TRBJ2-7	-	CASSQSFFGSYEQYF	TGCGCCAGCAGCCAATCGTTCTTCGGATCCTACGAGCAGTACTTC
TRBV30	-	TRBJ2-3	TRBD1	CAWKIGTDSTDTQYF	TGTGCCTGGAAAATCGGGACAGACAGCACAGATACGCAGTATTTT
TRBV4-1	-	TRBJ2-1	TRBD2	CASSPTLADSYNEQFF	TGCGCCAGCAGCCCCACACTAGCGGACTCCTACAATGAGCAGTTCTTC
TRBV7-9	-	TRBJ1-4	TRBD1	CASRFTGGDEKLFF	TGTGCCAGCAGATTCACAGGGGGCGATGAAAAACTGTTTTTT
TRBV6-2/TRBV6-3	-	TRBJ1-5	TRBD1	CASSTQDRGRLDQPQHF	TGTGCCAGCAGTACACAAGACAGGGGGCGCCTTGATCAGCCCCAGCATTTT
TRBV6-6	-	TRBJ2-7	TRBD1	CAIGTGEGYEQYF	TGTGCCATTGGGACAGGGGAGGGTTACGAGCAGTACTTC
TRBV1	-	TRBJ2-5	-	CTSSQRDRGQETQYF	TGCACCAGCAGCCAACGGGACAGGGGCCAAGAGACCCAGTACTTC
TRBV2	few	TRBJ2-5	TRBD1	CASSLTGRETQYF	TGTGCCAGCAGCCTGACAGGGCGAGAGACCCAGTACTTC
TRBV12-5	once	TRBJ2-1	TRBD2	CASAQMGLAGFLPINEQFF	TGTGCTAGTGCCCAGATGGGACTAGCGGGCTTCCTACCCATCAATGAGCAGTTCTTC
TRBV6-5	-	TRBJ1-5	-	CASSSVSGGAQPQHF	TGTGCCAGCAGTTCGGTAAGCGGGGGTGCTCAGCCCCAGCATTTT
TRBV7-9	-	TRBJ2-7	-	CASSLAGTYEQYF	TGTGCCAGCAGCTTAGCGGGAACCTACGAGCAGTACTTC
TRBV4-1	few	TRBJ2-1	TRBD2	CASRRAGARDEQFF	TGCGCCAGCAGAAGAGCGGGGGCTAGGGATGAGCAGTTCTTC
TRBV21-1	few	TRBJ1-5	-	CASSRDIYQPQHF	TGTGCCAGCAGCCGGGACATCTATCAGCCCCAGCATTTT
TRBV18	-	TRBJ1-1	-	CASFGPGRGDTEAFF	TGTGCCAGCTTCGGCCCGGGACGGGGTGACACTGAAGCTTTCTTT
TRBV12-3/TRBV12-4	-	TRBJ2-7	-	CASVPRAYEQYF	TGTGCCAGCGTTCCCAGGGCCTACGAGCAGTACTTC
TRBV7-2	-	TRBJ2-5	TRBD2	CASSLRLAGIPPETQYF	TGTGCCAGCAGCTTACGGCTAGCGGGAATCCCCCCCGAGACCCAGTACTTC
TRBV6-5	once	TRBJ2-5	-	CASSYSGSETQYF	TGTGCCAGCAGTTACTCAGGGAGCGAGACCCAGTACTTC
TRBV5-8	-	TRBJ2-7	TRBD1	CASSLRQGAHEQYF	TGTGCCAGCAGCTTGAGACAGGGGGCCCACGAGCAGTACTTC
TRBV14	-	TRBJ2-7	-	CASSQEGVGGRYEQYF	TGTGCCAGCAGCCAAGAAGGTGTCGGGGGACGGTACGAGCAGTACTTC
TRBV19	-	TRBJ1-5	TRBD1	CAAPPQGTGNQPQHF	TGTGCAGCCCCCCCCCAGGGGACAGGGAATCAGCCCCAGCATTTT
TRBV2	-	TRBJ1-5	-	CASRGVRGSNQPQHF	TGTGCCAGCAGGGGGGTTAGGGGCAGCAATCAGCCCCAGCATTTT
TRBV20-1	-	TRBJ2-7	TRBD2	CSASPGLGTYEQYF	TGCAGTGCTAGTCCGGGACTAGGTACCTACGAGCAGTACTTC
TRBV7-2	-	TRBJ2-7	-	CASSAQRGSSYEQYF	TGTGCCAGCAGCGCACAACGGGGGTCCTCCTACGAGCAGTACTTC
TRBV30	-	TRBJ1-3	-	CAWSPGSSGNTIYF	TGTGCCTGGAGCCCAGGGAGCTCTGGAAACACCATATATTTT
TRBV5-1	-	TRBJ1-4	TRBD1	CASSLAPGGQEKLFF	TGCGCCAGCAGCTTGGCGCCAGGGGGTCAGGAAAAACTGTTTTTT
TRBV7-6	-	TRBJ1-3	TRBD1	CASSLRQGLGNTIYF	TGTGCCAGCAGCTTAAGACAGGGACTTGGAAACACCATATATTTT